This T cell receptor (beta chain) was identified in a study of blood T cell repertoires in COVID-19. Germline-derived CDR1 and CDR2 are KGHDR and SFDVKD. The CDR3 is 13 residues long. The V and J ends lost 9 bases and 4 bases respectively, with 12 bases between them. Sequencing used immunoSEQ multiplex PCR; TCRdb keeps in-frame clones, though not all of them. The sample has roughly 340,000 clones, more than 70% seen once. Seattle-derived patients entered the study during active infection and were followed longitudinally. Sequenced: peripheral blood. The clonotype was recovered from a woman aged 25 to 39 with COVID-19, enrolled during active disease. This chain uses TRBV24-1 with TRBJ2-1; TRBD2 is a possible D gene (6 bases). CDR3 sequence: CATPGELYNEQFF. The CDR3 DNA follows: TGTGCCACCCCGGGGGAGCTATACAATGAGCAGTTCTTC.